One and the same sample provided the 5 T cell receptor beta chains below, sequenced in a study of T cell changes during pregnancy in multiple sclerosis. Sequenced by immunoSEQ multiplex PCR; TCRdb stores in-frame clones only, minus some. The sample contains roughly 22,000 clones, approximately 90% of which appear only once. Sequencing was performed on CD4+ T cells from peripheral blood mononuclear cells, taken after pregnancy. The receptors stem from a female donor in good health, enrolled as a control in a pregnancy study.

The chain has TRBV5-1 and TRBJ1-1; 7 bases map to TRBD1. CDR1 is SGHRS, CDR2 YFSETQ, per germline. The J segment lost 5 bases and the V segment lost 4 bases, leaving 5 bases of the junction unmatched. The CDR3 is 13 residues long. The CDR3 coding sequence is TGCGCCAGCAGCGAGACAGGGCGTACTGAAGCTTTCTTT. Its translation: CASSETGRTEAFF. Full variable domain (rest looked up from reference TRBV5-1 and TRBJ1-1): KAGVTQTPRYLIKTRGQQVTLSCSPISGHRSVSWYQQTPGQGLQFLFEYFSETQRNKGNFPGRFSGRQFSNSRSEMNVSTLELGDSALYLCASSETGRTEAFFGQGTRLTVV.

V and J are TRBV6-5 and TRBJ1-1; D possibly corresponds to TRBD1 (6 bases). Trimming shortened V by 0 bases and J by 6 bases, and 14 bases separated the two germline ends. Per germline, CDR1 MNHEY and CDR2 SVGAGI. This CDR3 comprises 15 residues. In nucleotides, the CDR3 is TGTGCCAGCAGTTACTCGATGGGGGCTGAGGCTGAAGCTTTCTTT. Protein: CASSYSMGAEAEAFF.

In this sample, this clone turned up a few times. The J gene is TRBJ2-1, the V gene TRBV27; 7 bases line up with TRBD1. This CDR3 has 13 residues. The V gene's germline CDR1 is MNHEY and CDR2 SMNVEV (reference sequence). V gave up 10 bases and J gave up 0 bases; unmatched junction bases: 3. The CDR3 nucleotides are TGTGCCACACGGGACAGCTCCTACAATGAGCAGTTCTTC. Amino acid sequence: CATRDSSYNEQFF.

The chain employs TRBV2 and TRBJ2-7, with 7 bases matching TRBD1. J was trimmed by 7 bases and V by 4 bases; bases with no gene match: 10. This CDR3 spans 14 amino acids. Looked up from germline, CDR1 is SNHLY and CDR2 is FYNNEI. The CDR3 protein is CASSVGVAGGEQYF. The CDR3 bases are TGTGCCAGCAGTGTAGGGGTGGCAGGGGGAGAGCAGTACTTC.

V and J are TRBV7-9 and TRBJ2-5; no clear D. Looked up from germline, CDR1 is SEHNR and CDR2 is FQNEAQ (reference sequence). The CDR3 is 10 residues long. V was clipped by 8 bases and J by 4 bases, with 5 bases between them. The CDR3 DNA is TGTGCCAGCTCGCGAGAGACCCAGTACTTC. This codes for CASSRETQYF.